This T cell receptor (beta chain) was identified during a study of blood T cell repertoires in COVID-19. Study summary: PBMCs, B-cell-depleted T cells, or T cells provided the cDNA or gDNA that made up the material.

The CDR3 covers 12 residues. CDR1 and CDR2 from the germline V gene are GTSNPN and SVGIG (reference sequence). Trimming shortened V by 5 bases and J by 5 bases, and 12 bases separated the two germline ends. Clones were sequenced by immunoSEQ multiplex PCR, and TCRdb holds only the in-frame ones, with some missing. This sample yields 89,000 or so clones, of which around 85% are seen a single time; 12% belongs to the top ten. The origin of this receptor is a human donor in a cohort sampled during active COVID-19. Sample: peripheral blood. The chain has TRBV30 and TRBJ2-5; tentatively, D is TRBD1 (5 bases). The CDR3 DNA reads as TGTGCCTGGGAACAGGTTCTGGAGACCCAGTACTTC. This sequence encodes CAWEQVLETQYF.